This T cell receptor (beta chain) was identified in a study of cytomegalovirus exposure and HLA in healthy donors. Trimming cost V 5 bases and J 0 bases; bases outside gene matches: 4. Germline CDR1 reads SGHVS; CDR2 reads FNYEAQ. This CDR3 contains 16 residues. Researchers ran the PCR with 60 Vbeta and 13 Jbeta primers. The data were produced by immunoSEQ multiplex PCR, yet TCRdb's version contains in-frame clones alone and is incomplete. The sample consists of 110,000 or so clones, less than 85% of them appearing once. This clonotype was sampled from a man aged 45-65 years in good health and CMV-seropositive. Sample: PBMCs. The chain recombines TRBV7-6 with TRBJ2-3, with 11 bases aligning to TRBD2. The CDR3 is CASSPWTSGSTDTQYF. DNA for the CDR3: TGTGCCAGCAGCCCCTGGACTAGCGGGAGCACAGATACGCAGTATTTT.